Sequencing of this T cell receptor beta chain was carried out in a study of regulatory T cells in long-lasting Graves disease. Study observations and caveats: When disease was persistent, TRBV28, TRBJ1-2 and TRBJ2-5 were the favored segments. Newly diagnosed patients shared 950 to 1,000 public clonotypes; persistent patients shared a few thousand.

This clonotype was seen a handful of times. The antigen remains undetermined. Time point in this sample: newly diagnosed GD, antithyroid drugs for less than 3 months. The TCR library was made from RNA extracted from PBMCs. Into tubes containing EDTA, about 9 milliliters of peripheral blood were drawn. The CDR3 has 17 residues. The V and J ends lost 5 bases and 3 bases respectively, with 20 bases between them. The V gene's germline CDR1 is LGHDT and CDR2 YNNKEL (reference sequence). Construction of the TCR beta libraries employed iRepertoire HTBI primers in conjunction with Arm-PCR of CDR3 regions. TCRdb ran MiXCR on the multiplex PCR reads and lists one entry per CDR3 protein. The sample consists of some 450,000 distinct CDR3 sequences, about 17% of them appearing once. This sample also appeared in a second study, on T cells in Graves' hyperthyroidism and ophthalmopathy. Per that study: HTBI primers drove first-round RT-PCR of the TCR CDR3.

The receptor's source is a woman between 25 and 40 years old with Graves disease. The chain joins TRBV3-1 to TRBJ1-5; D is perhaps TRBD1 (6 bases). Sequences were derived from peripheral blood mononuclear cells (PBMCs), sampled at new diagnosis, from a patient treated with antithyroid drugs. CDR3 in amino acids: CASSLWGGPIYNQPQHF. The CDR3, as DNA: TGTGCCAGCAGCTTGTGGGGGGGGCCGATTTACAATCAGCCCCAGCATTTT.